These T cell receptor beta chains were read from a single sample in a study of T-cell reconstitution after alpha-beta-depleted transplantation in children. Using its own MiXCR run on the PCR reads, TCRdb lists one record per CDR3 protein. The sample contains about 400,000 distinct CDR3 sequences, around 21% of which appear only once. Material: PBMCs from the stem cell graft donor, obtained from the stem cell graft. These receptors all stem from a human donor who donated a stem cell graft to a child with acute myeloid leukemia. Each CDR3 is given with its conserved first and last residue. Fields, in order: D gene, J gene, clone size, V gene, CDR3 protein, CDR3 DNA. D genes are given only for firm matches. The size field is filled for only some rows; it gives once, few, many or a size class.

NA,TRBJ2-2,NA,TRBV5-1,CASSFGRGAGELFF,TGCGCCAGCAGCTTCGGCAGGGGTGCCGGGGAGCTGTTTTTT
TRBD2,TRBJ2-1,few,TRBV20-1,CSARDRGRSGRYNEQFF,TGCAGTGCTAGAGATCGGGGCAGGAGCGGGAGGTACAATGAGCAGTTCTTC
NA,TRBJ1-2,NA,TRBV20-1,CSARDPTQGSVGYGYTF,TGCAGTGCTAGAGATCCTACTCAAGGGTCAGTGGGCTATGGCTACACCTTC
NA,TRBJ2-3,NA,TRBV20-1,CSATGRRAFTDTQYF,TGCAGTGCGACGGGACGGCGAGCGTTTACGGATACGCAGTATTTT
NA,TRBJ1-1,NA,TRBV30,CAWSVRLGEAFF,TGTGCCTGGAGTGTGCGTTTAGGTGAAGCTTTCTTT
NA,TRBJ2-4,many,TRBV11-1,CASSCGDHRGAKNIQYF,TGTGCCAGCAGCTGCGGGGATCACCGTGGGGCCAAAAACATTCAGTACTTC
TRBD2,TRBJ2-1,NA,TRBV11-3,CASRGTSMNEQFF,TGTGCCAGCAGAGGGACTAGCATGAATGAGCAGTTCTTC
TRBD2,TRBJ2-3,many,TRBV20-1,CSAGTRIADTQYF,TGCAGTGCTGGGACTAGAATTGCAGATACGCAGTATTTT
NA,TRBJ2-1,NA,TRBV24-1,CATRRQDHYEQFF,TGTGCCACCAGACGACAGGACCACTATGAGCAGTTCTTC
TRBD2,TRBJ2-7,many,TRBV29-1,CSVAGTGTSYEQYF,TGCAGCGTTGCTGGGACCGGGACTAGCTACGAGCAGTACTTC
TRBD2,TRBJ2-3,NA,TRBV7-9,CASSWNAGGPDTQYF,TGTGCCAGCAGCTGGAACGCGGGAGGGCCAGATACGCAGTATTTT
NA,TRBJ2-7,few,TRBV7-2,CASSLFGPSRGEQYF,TGTGCCAGCAGCTTATTCGGGCCGTCCCGGGGCGAGCAGTACTTC
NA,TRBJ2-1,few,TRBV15,CATSRDPNNEQFF,TGTGCCACCAGCAGGGACCCGAACAATGAGCAGTTCTTC
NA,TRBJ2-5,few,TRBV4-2,CASSQAFGETQYF,TGTGCCAGCAGCCAAGCTTTTGGGGAGACCCAGTACTTC
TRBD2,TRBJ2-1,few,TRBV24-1,CATSDQGLAGAEQFF,TGTGCCACCAGTGACCAGGGACTAGCGGGAGCTGAGCAGTTCTTC
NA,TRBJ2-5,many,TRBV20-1,CSARDRRGLGTQETQYF,TGCAGTGCTAGAGATCGGCGAGGACTAGGGACACAAGAGACCCAGTACTTC
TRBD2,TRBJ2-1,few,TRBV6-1,CASSQTSGRTYNEQFF,TGTGCCAGCAGTCAAACTAGCGGGAGGACCTACAATGAGCAGTTCTTC
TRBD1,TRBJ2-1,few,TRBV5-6,CASGNRDRGNEQFF,TGTGCCAGCGGCAACCGGGACAGGGGGAATGAGCAGTTCTTC
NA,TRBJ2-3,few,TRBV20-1,CSAIEKRRATDTQYF,TGCAGTGCTATCGAAAAAAGGAGGGCAACAGATACGCAGTATTTT
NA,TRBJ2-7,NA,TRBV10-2,CASSEAATSYEQYF,TGCGCCAGCAGTGAGGCTGCAACCTCCTACGAGCAGTACTTC
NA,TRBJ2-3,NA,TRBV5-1,CASSLEGPGTDTQYF,TGCGCCAGCAGCTTGGAGGGTCCAGGCACAGATACGCAGTATTTT
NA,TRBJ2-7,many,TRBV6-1,CASSEIGTLHEQYF,TGTGCCAGCAGTGAAATCGGGACACTTCACGAGCAGTACTTC
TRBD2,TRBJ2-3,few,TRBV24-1,CATSDGTSGRMTDTQYF,TGTGCCACCAGTGACGGGACTAGCGGGAGAATGACAGATACGCAGTATTTT
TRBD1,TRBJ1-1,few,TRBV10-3,CAIRTGEVAEAFF,TGTGCCATCAGGACAGGGGAGGTGGCTGAAGCTTTCTTT
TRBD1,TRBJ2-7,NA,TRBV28,CASTNTKLRDRGYEQYF,TGTGCCAGCACAAATACCAAACTCCGGGACAGGGGCTACGAGCAGTACTTC
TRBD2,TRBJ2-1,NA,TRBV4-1,CASNKDLEAGGPGEQFF,TGCGCCAGCAACAAAGATCTGGAGGCGGGAGGGCCGGGTGAGCAGTTCTTC
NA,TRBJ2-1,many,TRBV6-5,CASSYSPGTYNEQFF,TGTGCCAGCAGTTACTCGCCAGGGACTTACAATGAGCAGTTCTTC
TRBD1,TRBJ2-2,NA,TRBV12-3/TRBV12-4,CASSFGQAGNTGELFF,TGTGCCAGCAGTTTTGGACAGGCCGGGAACACCGGGGAGCTGTTTTTT
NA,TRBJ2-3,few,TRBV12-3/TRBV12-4,CASSLAGGHLTDTQYF,TGTGCCAGCAGTTTAGCTGGGGGGCATCTCACAGATACGCAGTATTTT
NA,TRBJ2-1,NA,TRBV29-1,CSVSGGASGSAANEQFF,TGCAGCGTTTCAGGGGGGGCTAGCGGAAGCGCAGCGAATGAGCAGTTCTTC
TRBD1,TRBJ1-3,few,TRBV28,CASRGGTAVNTIYF,TGTGCCAGCAGGGGGGGGACAGCAGTAAACACCATATATTTT
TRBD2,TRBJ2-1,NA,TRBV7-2,CASSFLAGAYNEQFF,TGTGCCAGCAGCTTTCTAGCGGGAGCCTACAATGAGCAGTTCTTC
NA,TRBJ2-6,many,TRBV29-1,CSVAGTANSGANVLTF,TGCAGCGTTGCAGGGACGGCTAACTCTGGGGCCAACGTCCTGACTTTC
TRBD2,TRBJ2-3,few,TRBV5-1,CASSLGVAREWTDTQYF,TGCGCCAGCAGCTTGGGCGTAGCGCGGGAGTGGACAGATACGCAGTATTTT
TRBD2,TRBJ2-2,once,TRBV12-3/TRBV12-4,CASSFLAGNTGELFF,TGTGCCAGCAGTTTTTTAGCGGGGAACACCGGGGAGCTGTTTTTT
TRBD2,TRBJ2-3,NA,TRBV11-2,CASRTGLAYADTQYF,TGTGCCAGCAGGACCGGACTAGCGTATGCAGATACGCAGTATTTT
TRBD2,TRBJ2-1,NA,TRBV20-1,CSASLGLAGGSEQFF,TGCAGTGCCTCTCTCGGACTAGCGGGGGGGAGTGAGCAGTTCTTC
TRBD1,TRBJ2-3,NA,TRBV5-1,CASSVPGQARTDTQYF,TGCGCCAGCAGCGTACCGGGACAGGCCCGCACAGATACGCAGTATTTT
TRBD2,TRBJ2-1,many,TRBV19,CASSNLAGVTEQFF,TGTGCCAGTAGTAACCTAGCGGGAGTAACTGAGCAGTTCTTC
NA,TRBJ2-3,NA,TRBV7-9,CASSLKGSDPPDTQYF,TGTGCCAGCAGCTTAAAGGGTAGCGACCCCCCAGATACGCAGTATTTT
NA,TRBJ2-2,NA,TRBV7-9,CASSFSGGDLFF,TGTGCCAGCAGCTTTTCTGGGGGAGATCTGTTTTTT
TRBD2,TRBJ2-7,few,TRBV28,CASRPSGTYEQYF,TGTGCCAGCAGGCCTAGCGGGACCTACGAGCAGTACTTC
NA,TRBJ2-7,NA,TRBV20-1,CSARDLFGKSYEQYF,TGCAGTGCTAGAGATCTTTTTGGGAAATCCTACGAGCAGTACTTC
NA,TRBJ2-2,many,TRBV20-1,CSARVRAGELFF,TGCAGTGCTAGAGTCCGCGCCGGGGAGCTGTTTTTT
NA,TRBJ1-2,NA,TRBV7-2,CASSLDTFIMTNGYTF,TGTGCCAGCAGCTTAGACACCTTTATAATGACCAATGGCTACACCTTC
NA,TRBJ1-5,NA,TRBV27,CASSSPGAGGLQPQHF,TGTGCCAGCAGTTCCCCCGGGGCAGGCGGGCTCCAGCCCCAGCATTTT
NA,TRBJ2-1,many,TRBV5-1,CASSFGGSYNEQFF,TGCGCCAGCAGCTTCGGAGGCAGCTACAATGAGCAGTTCTTC
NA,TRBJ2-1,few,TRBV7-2,CASSLVVGGYNEQFF,TGTGCCAGCAGCTTAGTGGTCGGAGGCTACAATGAGCAGTTCTTC
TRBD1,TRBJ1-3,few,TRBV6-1,CASSDEQGAGNTIYF,TGTGCCAGCAGTGACGAACAGGGGGCTGGAAACACCATATATTTT
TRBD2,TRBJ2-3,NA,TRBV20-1,CSARSTELAGGPDTQYF,TGCAGTGCTAGATCCACCGAACTAGCGGGAGGGCCAGATACGCAGTATTTT
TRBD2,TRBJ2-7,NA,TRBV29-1,CSVEIAGVVEQYF,TGCAGCGTTGAAATAGCGGGAGTGGTCGAGCAGTACTTC
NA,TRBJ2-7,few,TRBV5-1,CASRPDIPGTYEQYF,TGCGCCAGCAGACCGGACATTCCAGGTACCTACGAGCAGTACTTC
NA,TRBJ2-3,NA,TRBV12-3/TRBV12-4,CASSPRGASTDTQYF,TGTGCCAGCAGCCCTAGGGGTGCTAGCACAGATACGCAGTATTTT
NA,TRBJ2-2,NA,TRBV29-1,CSGRGTGELFF,TGCAGCGGGAGGGGCACCGGGGAGCTGTTTTTT
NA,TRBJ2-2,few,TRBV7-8,CASSSMPGVGELFF,TGTGCCAGCAGCTCGATGCCCGGGGTCGGGGAGCTGTTTTTT
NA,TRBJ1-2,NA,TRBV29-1,CSVGAGIDYGYTF,TGCAGCGTTGGGGCAGGGATCGACTATGGCTACACCTTC
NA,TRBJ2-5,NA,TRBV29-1,CSVSLDITQETQYF,TGCAGCGTTTCGCTAGACATTACCCAAGAGACCCAGTACTTC
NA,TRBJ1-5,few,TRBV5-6,CASSGGYSNQPQHF,TGTGCCAGCAGCGGAGGATATAGCAATCAGCCCCAGCATTTT